The next 17 T cell receptor beta chains were all read from a single sample in a study of early T cells in non-severe SARS-CoV-2 infection. TCRdb called the 5' RACE reads again in MiXCR, with one record for every CDR3 protein. The data contain around 57,000 distinct CDR3 sequences, roughly 6.5% of them singletons. The material sequenced was whole blood. These TCRs come from an adult who was a healthcare worker with PCR-confirmed SARS-CoV-2 infection or an uninfected control (not recorded which).

This clonotype was seen ten or more times. The chain recombines TRBV20-1 with TRBJ1-1, with D maybe TRBD1 (6 bases). V lost 6 bases to trimming and J lost 0 bases, with 17 bases between them. This CDR3 contains 15 residues. Germline CDR1 DFQATT, CDR2 SNEGSKA (reference sequence). Here the CDR3 DNA reads TGCAGTGCGAGGCGGACAGTTACGTTGAACACTGAAGCTTTCTTT. Translated, it gives CSARRTVTLNTEAFF.

The count of this clonotype is one. V gene TRBV4-2 combines with J gene TRBJ2-3, with TRBD1 matching over 8 bases. J lost 2 bases, V lost 3 bases, and 7 bases had no gene match. The CDR3 sequence is 16 residues long. In germline, CDR1 is LGHNA, CDR2 YNFKEQ. The CDR3 DNA follows: TGTGCCAGCAGCCAGGCGGGACAGGCTATCACAGATACGCAGTATTTT. It translates to CASSQAGQAITDTQYF.

In this sample, this clonotype turned up many times. V gene TRBV4-3 combines with J gene TRBJ2-3; 7 bases fit TRBD2. V lost 4 bases to trimming and J lost 0 bases; unmatched junction nucleotides: 1. The CDR3 runs to 14 residues. Germline V gene data show CDR1 as LGHNA and CDR2 as YSLEER. In nucleotides, the CDR3 is TGCGCCAGCAGCCGAGCGGGGAGCACAGATACGCAGTATTTT. It translates to CASSRAGSTDTQYF.

This clonotype was recorded at least ten times. The rearrangement joins TRBV20-1 to TRBJ2-1, with TRBD2 as a possible D gene (6 bases). The germline V gene has CDR1 DFQATT and CDR2 SNEGSKA (reference sequence). CDR3 length: 16 residues. V was pared by 4 bases and J by 6 bases, with 22 bases between. CDR3: CSAKASAGGTANEQFF. CDR3 DNA: TGCAGTGCTAAAGCTAGCGCCGGAGGGACTGCCAATGAGCAGTTCTTC.

This clonotype has only a few counts. The rearrangement uses TRBV9 and TRBJ1-1; maybe TRBD1 (5 bases). The V and J ends lost 0 bases and 5 bases respectively, with 11 bases between them. Germline V CDR1 and CDR2: SGDLS, YYNGEE. This CDR3 has 14 residues. CDR3 in amino acids: CASSVVQVGTEAFF. As DNA, the CDR3 is TGTGCCAGCAGCGTAGTACAGGTAGGGACTGAAGCTTTCTTT.

This clonotype was seen at least ten times. This chain joins TRBV6-1 and TRBJ1-1; D unresolved. The CDR3 runs 13 residues. Trimming took 6 bases from V and 1 from J, leaving 9 bases between them. In germline, CDR1 is MNHNS, CDR2 SASEGT. In nucleotides, the CDR3 is TGTGCCAGCAGCAGGATGGGGAACACTGAAGCTTTCTTT. Its protein product is CASSRMGNTEAFF.

The chain uses TRBV25-1 and TRBJ2-3; TRBD1 might be the D (6 bases). CDR3 length: 14 residues. Germline CDR1 is MGHDK and CDR2 is SYGVNS. The V end lost 4 bases, the J end lost 6 bases, and 14 bases lay between the germline ends. CDR3 sequence reads: CASSVQGGTDTQYF. The CDR3, as DNA: TGTGCCAGCAGTGTACAGGGTGGTACGGATACGCAGTATTTT.

The sample holds many counts of this clonotype. The chain links TRBV12-3 or TRBV12-4 to TRBJ2-5, with D tentatively TRBD1 (6 bases). V lost 3 bases and J lost 5, with 13 bases in between. The CDR3 covers 14 residues. CDR3 sequence reads: CASSFTTGSETQYF. CDR3 DNA: TGTGCCAGCAGTTTCACTACAGGGTCGGAGACCCAGTACTTC.

This clonotype was picked up many times. The V gene is TRBV30, the J gene TRBJ1-2; D possibly corresponds to TRBD1 (6 bases). The germline V and J ends were trimmed by 0 bases and 6 bases, with 14 bases remaining between them. The CDR3 length is 14 residues. CDR1 and CDR2 (germline): GTSNPN, SVGIG (reference sequence). The CDR3 DNA follows: TGTGCCTGGAGTGTTGCGAGGCAGGGGAATGGCTACACCTTC. Translated, it gives CAWSVARQGNGYTF.

This clonotype showed up many times. The rearrangement links TRBV6-1 to TRBJ2-3; tentatively, D is TRBD1 or TRBD2 (7 bases each). In germline, CDR1 is MNHNS, CDR2 SASEGT. V lost 6 bases and J 1 base, leaving 20 bases between the germline ends. CDR3 size: 17 residues. This CDR3 reads CASRPLNRGGGTDTQYF. The DNA of the CDR3 is TGTGCCAGCAGACCCCTTAACAGGGGAGGGGGCACAGATACGCAGTATTTT.

The sample holds a few counts of this clonotype. The rearrangement links TRBV9 to TRBJ1-3; possible D gene TRBD1, 5 bases. Between the trimmed V and J ends, which lost 5 bases and 3 bases, there was a span of 9 bases. Germline V gene lookup returns CDR1 SGDLS and CDR2 YYNGEE. This CDR3 has 13 amino acids. CDR3 loop: CASRRDGGNTIYF. CDR3 bases: TGTGCCAGCAGACGGGACGGTGGAAACACCATATATTTT.

The chain carries TRBV20-1 and TRBJ2-3; D could derive from TRBD1 or TRBD2 (5 bases each). Trimming took 1 base from V and 1 from J, leaving 15 bases between them. Germline V lookup: CDR1 DFQATT, CDR2 SNEGSKA (reference sequence). The CDR3 spans 16 residues. CDR3 residues: CSARGLGESGTDTQYF. CDR3 in DNA: TGCAGTGCTAGAGGCCTAGGGGAGTCGGGCACAGATACGCAGTATTTT.

The V gene is TRBV5-4, the J gene TRBJ2-1; TRBD2 matches 9 bases. With V trimmed by 1 base and J by 1 base, 0 bases remained unmatched. Germline lookup yields CDR1 SGHNT and CDR2 YYREEE (reference sequence). The CDR3 extends over 15 amino acids. DNA of the CDR3: TGTGCCAGCAGCTTGACTAGCGGGTCCTACAATGAGCAGTTCTTC. Encoded protein: CASSLTSGSYNEQFF.

A few counts support this clonotype. The rearrangement links TRBV6-2 or TRBV6-3 to TRBJ2-7; 7 bases agree with TRBD1. Germline V lookup: CDR1 MNHEY, CDR2 SVGEGT. The ends lost 2 bases at V and 2 bases at J; junction bases unmatched: 0. This CDR3 comprises 13 residues. The CDR3 DNA reads TGTGCCAGCAGTTACCAGGGGGCCTACGAGCAGTACTTC. Translation: CASSYQGAYEQYF.

The rearrangement links TRBV6-2 or TRBV6-3 to TRBJ2-7; no firm D call. The CDR3 is made up of 11 amino acids. Germline CDR1 is MNHEY and CDR2 is SVGEGT. Trimming pared 5 bases from V and 2 bases from J, leaving 4 bases between. The CDR3 loop reads CASSKPYEQYF. The CDR3 nucleotides are TGTGCCAGCAGTAAACCCTACGAGCAGTACTTC.

This clonotype was seen many times. The J gene is TRBJ1-5, the V gene TRBV19, with 7 bases identical to TRBD1. V lost 5 bases to trimming and J lost 2 bases; unmatched junction nucleotides: 9. The germline V gene has CDR1 LNHDA and CDR2 SQIVND (reference sequence). There are 16 residues in the CDR3. CDR3 region: CASSSTTGRRNQPQHF. The CDR3 coding sequence is TGTGCCAGTAGTTCCACGACAGGGAGACGCAATCAGCCCCAGCATTTT.

This clonotype was counted only a few times. The chain employs TRBV14 and TRBJ1-1; 9 nucleotides agree with TRBD1. V was pared by 4 bases and J by 5 bases, with 20 bases of the junction left unmatched. The length of the CDR3 is 19 residues. The germline V gene has CDR1 SGHDN and CDR2 FVKESK. This chain's CDR3 is CASSLTTSGTGSSRTEAFF. CDR3 DNA sequence: TGTGCCAGCAGCCTAACGACCTCCGGGACAGGGAGTTCTCGAACTGAAGCTTTCTTT.